This TCR beta chain was sequenced during a study of cytomegalovirus exposure and HLA in healthy donors. Libraries were prepared by immunoSEQ multiplex PCR; TCRdb keeps only in-frame clonotypes and omits some of them. The table shows about 130,000 clones, with 90% to 97% occurring only once. As for this clone: Its antigen remains unidentified.

Study findings and constraints: According to a subsequent analysis, TCR clusters identified in the first cohort showed a tendency to co-occur across the roughly 120 validation repertoires. Rare sequences made up most TCRs, while some public TCRs were found in many donors.

The origin of this receptor is a young man in good health and CMV-seronegative. Source material: PBMCs.

CDR3 protein: CSAQGGLASYEQYF. The CDR3 DNA reads as TGCAGCGCCCAAGGGGGACTAGCGAGCTACGAGCAGTACTTC. J is TRBJ2-7 and V is TRBV29-1, with 10 bases matching TRBD2. The CDR3 runs to 14 residues. Germline assignment: CDR1 SQVTM and CDR2 ANQGSEA. Trimming at V came to 7 bases and at J to 3 bases, leaving 9 bases not matched to a gene.